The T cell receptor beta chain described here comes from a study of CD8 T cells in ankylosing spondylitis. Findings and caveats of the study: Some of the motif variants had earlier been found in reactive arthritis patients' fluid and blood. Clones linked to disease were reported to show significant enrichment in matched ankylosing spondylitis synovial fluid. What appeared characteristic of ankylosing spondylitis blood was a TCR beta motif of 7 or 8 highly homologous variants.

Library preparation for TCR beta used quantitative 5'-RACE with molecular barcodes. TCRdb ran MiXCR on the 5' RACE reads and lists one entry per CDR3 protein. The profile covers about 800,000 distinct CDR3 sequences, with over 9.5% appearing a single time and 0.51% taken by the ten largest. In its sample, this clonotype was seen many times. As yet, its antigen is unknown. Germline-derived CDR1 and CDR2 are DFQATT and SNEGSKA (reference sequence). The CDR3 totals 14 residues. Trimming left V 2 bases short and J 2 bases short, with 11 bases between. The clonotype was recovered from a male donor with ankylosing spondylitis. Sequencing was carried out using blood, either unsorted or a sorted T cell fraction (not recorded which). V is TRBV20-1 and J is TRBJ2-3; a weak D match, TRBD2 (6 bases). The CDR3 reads CSARTEGNTDTQYF. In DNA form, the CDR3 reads TGCAGTGCTAGAACGGAGGGGAACACAGATACGCAGTATTTT.